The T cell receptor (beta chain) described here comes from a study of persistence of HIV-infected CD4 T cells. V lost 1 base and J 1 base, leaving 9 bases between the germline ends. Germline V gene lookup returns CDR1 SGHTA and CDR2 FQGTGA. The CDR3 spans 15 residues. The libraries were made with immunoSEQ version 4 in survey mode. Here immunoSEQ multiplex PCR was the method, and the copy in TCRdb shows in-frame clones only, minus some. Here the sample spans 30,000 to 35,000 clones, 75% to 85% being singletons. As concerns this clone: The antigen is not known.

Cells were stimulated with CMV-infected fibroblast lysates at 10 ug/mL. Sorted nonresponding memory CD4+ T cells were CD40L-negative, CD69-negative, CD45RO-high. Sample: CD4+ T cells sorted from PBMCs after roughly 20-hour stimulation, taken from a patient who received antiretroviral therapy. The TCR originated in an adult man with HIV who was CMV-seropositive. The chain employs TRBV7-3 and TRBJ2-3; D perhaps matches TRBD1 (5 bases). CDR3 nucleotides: TGTGCCAGCAGCTTAATGGGCAGGGGCACAGATACGCAGTATTTT. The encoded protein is CASSLMGRGTDTQYF. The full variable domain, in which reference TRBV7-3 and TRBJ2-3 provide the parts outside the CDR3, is GAGVSQTPSNKVTEKGKYVELRCDPISGHTALYWYRQSLGQGPEFLIYFQGTGAADDSGLPNDRFFAVRPEGSVSTLKIQRTERGDSAVYLCASSLMGRGTDTQYFGPGTRLTVL.